These 4 T cell receptor beta chains came from one sample sequenced in a study of cytomegalovirus exposure and HLA in healthy donors. It was with 60 Vbeta and 13 Jbeta primers that the PCR ran. Using immunoSEQ multiplex PCR, the repertoire was profiled, and TCRdb retains in-frame clones only, with some absent. In the table there are 75,000 or so clones, about 74% of which are singletons. The sequencing sample was made of PBMCs. The receptors derive from a woman under 40 in good health and CMV-seropositive.

The rearrangement links TRBV7-9 to TRBJ2-7; 9 bases map to TRBD1. J lost 7 bases, V lost 5 bases, and 6 bases had no gene match. Germline-derived CDR1 and CDR2 are SEHNR and FQNEAQ (reference sequence). CDR3 length: 13 residues. In DNA, the CDR3 is TGTGCCAGCAGCGAGGGGACAGGGCGGGAGCAGTACTTC. Residues: CASSEGTGREQYF.

The chain recombines TRBV7-8 with TRBJ2-7, with 12 nucleotides matching TRBD2. Per the germline V gene, CDR1 is SGHVS and CDR2 is FQNEAQ. After removal of 5 bases from V and 3 bases from J, the junction contained 8 bases not matched to a gene. The CDR3 runs to 16 residues. In DNA form, the CDR3 reads TGTGCCAGCAGCCCAGGACTAGCGGGAACCATCTACGAGCAGTACTTC. This translates into CASSPGLAGTIYEQYF.

Note on this clone: Relative to the germline gene, one junction end is altered; a read error may explain this. The V gene is TRBV6-1, the J gene TRBJ2-3; 7 nucleotides agree with TRBD1. CDR3 length equals 16 residues. Germline V CDR1 and CDR2: MNHNS, SASEGT. Written as DNA, the CDR3 is TGTGCCAGCAGAGAAGTCAACAGGGGTGGCACAGATACGCAGTATTTT. Protein sequence: CASREVNRGGTDTQYF.

V gene TRBV5-1 combines with J gene TRBJ2-1; 7 nucleotides align to TRBD2. Looked up from germline, CDR1 is SGHRS and CDR2 is YFSETQ. The trim removed 0 bases at V and 4 bases at J, leaving 4 bases unmatched. CDR3 length equals 15 residues. CDR3 in amino acids: CASSLGSSGYNEQFF. DNA for the CDR3: TGCGCCAGCAGCTTGGGGTCTAGCGGATACAATGAGCAGTTCTTC.